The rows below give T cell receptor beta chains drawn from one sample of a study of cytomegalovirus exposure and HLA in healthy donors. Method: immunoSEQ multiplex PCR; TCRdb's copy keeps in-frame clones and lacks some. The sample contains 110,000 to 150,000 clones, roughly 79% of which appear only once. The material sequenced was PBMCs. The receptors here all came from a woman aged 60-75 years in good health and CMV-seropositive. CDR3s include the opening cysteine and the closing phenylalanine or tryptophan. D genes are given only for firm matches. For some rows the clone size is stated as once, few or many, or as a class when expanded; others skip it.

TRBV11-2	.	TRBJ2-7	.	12	CASSSDSGEQYF	TGTGCCAGCAGCTCCGACAGTGGCGAGCAGTACTTC
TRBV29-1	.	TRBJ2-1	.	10	CSAGGLAGFF	TGCAGCGCGGGGGGCCTGGCGGGGTTCTTC
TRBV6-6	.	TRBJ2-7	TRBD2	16	CASTPGGGLSSYEQYF	TGTGCCAGCACCCCGGGAGGAGGTCTGAGCTCCTACGAGCAGTACTTC
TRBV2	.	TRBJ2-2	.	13	CASSGKGHRAANF	TGTGCCAGCAGTGGTAAGGGACACCGCGCCGCTAATTTT
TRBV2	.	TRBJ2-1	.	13	CASRPGLINEQFF	TGTGCCAGCAGGCCGGGACTCATCAATGAGCAGTTCTTC
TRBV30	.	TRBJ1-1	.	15	CAWSVFLGANTEAFF	TGTGCCTGGAGTGTATTCCTGGGGGCGAACACTGAAGCTTTCTTT
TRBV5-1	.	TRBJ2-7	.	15	CASSLFAGTNYEQYF	TGCGCCAGCAGCCTGTTTGCGGGAACCAACTACGAGCAGTACTTC
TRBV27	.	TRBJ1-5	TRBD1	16	CASSLTGQGIHQPQHF	TGTGCCAGCAGTTTAACGGGACAGGGAATCCATCAGCCCCAGCATTTT
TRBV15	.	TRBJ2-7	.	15	CATSRAGMTSYEQYF	TGTGCCACCAGCAGAGCGGGAATGACCTCCTACGAGCAGTACTTC
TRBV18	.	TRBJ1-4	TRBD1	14	CASSRDRVEEKLFF	TGTGCCAGCTCACGGGACAGGGTAGAGGAAAAACTGTTTTTT
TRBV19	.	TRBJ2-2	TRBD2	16	CASSLRLAGVGGELFF	TGTGCCAGTAGCCTCAGACTAGCGGGAGTGGGCGGGGAGCTGTTTTTT
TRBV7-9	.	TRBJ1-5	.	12	CASSETRSTQHF	TGTGCCAGCAGCGAGACACGCTCGACCCAGCATTTT
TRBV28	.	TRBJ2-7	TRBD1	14	CASSLTGQGHEQYF	TGTGCCAGCAGTTTAACGGGACAGGGCCACGAGCAGTACTTC
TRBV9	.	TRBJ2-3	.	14	CASSATGQTYTQYF	TGTGCCAGCAGCGCGACCGGACAGACCTATACGCAGTATTTT
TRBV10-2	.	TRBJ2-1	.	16	CASSDFRVQGGNEQFF	TGCGCCAGCAGTGACTTCAGGGTACAGGGTGGCAATGAGCAGTTCTTC
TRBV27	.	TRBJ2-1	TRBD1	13	CASMGYSGGEQFF	TGTGCCAGCATGGGCTACTCAGGGGGTGAGCAGTTCTTC
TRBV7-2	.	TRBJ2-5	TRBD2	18	CASSLPLDLAGGPETQYF	TGTGCCAGCAGCTTACCCCTGGATCTAGCGGGAGGGCCGGAGACCCAGTACTTC
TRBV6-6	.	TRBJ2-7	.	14	CASSYLDLSYEQYF	TGTGCCAGCAGTTACCTGGACTTGTCCTACGAGCAGTACTTC
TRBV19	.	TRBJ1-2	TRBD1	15	CASSITGQGGGGYTF	TGTGCCAGTAGTATAACCGGACAGGGAGGCGGAGGCTACACCTTC
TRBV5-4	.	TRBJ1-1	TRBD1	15	CASSLFETGETEAFF	TGTGCCAGCAGCTTGTTTGAGACAGGGGAAACTGAAGCTTTCTTT
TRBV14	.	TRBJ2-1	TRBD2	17	CASSPPGASGRAGEQFF	TGTGCCAGCAGCCCCCCTGGGGCGAGCGGGAGGGCGGGGGAGCAGTTCTTC
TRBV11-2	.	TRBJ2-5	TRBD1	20	CASSLDTVPGQGWGQETQYF	TGTGCCAGCAGCTTAGATACGGTCCCGGGACAGGGGTGGGGCCAAGAGACCCAGTACTTC
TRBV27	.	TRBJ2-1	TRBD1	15	CASSPIDRVGAEQFF	TGTGCCAGCAGTCCCATTGACAGGGTAGGTGCTGAGCAGTTCTTC
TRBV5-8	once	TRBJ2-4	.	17	CASSLESGPGAKNIQYF	TGTGCCAGCAGCTTGGAATCCGGGCCGGGGGCCAAAAACATTCAGTACTTC
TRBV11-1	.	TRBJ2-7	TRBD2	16	CASSLAGTSGYYEQYF	TGTGCCAGCAGCTTAGCGGGGACTAGCGGATACTACGAGCAGTACTTC
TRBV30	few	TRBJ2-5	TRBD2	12	CACAGGGETQYF	TGTGCCTGTGCGGGGGGGGGAGAGACCCAGTACTTC
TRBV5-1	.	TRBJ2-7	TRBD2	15	CASSPVSLAGPEQYF	TGCGCCAGCAGCCCGGTATCGCTAGCGGGCCCTGAGCAGTACTTC
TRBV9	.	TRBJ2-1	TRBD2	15	CASSLLAGGRNEQFF	TGTGCCAGCAGCCTACTAGCGGGAGGGCGAAATGAGCAGTTCTTC
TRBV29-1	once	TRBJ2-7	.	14	CSVRASQRDYEQYF	TGCAGCGTTAGAGCGTCGCAGCGAGACTACGAGCAGTACTTC
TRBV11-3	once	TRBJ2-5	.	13	CASSLDGSASQYF	TGTGCCAGCAGCTTAGACGGTTCCGCATCCCAGTACTTC
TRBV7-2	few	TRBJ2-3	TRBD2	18	CASSLWATSGTRADTQYF	TGTGCCAGCAGCTTATGGGCTACTAGCGGGACACGCGCAGATACGCAGTATTTT
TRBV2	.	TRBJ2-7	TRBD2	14	CASRGLAGFYEQYF	TGTGCCAGCAGGGGACTAGCGGGATTCTACGAGCAGTACTTC
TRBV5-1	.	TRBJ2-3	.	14	CASSLVSSTDTQYF	TGCGCCAGCAGCTTGGTCTCTAGCACAGATACGCAGTATTTT
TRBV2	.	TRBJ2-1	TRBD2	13	CASSGLAGNEQFF	TGTGCCAGCAGCGGACTAGCGGGAAATGAGCAGTTCTTC
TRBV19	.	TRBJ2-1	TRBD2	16	CAIGTSGTSTYNEQFF	TGTGCCATCGGGACTAGCGGAACGTCAACCTACAATGAGCAGTTCTTC
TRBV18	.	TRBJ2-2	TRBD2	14	CASHTQRGAGELFF	TGTGCCAGCCACACACAGCGGGGGGCCGGGGAGCTGTTTTTT
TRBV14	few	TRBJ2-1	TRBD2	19	CASSQRRGPSGRRDNEQFF	TGTGCCAGCAGCCAACGCCGGGGACCTAGCGGGAGGAGGGACAATGAGCAGTTCTTC
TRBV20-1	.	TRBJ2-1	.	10	CSAQRSEQFF	TGCAGTGCTCAGAGGAGTGAGCAGTTCTTC
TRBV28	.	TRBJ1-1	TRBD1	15	CASSLLGQGNTEAFF	TGTGCCAGCAGTTTATTGGGACAGGGGAACACTGAAGCTTTCTTT
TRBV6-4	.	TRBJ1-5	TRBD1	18	CASRLKPGQGTSNQPQHF	TGTGCCAGCAGACTTAAACCGGGACAGGGTACGAGCAATCAGCCCCAGCATTTT
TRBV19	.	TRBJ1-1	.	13	CASSISGNTEAFF	TGTGCCAGTAGTATATCGGGAAACACTGAAGCTTTCTTT
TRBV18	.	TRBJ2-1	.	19	CASSPPFGQGRGSYNEQFF	TGTGCCAGCTCACCACCCTTCGGACAAGGGCGGGGCTCCTACAATGAGCAGTTCTTC
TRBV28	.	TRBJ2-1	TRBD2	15	CASTQLAGVAGEQFF	TGTGCCAGCACCCAACTAGCGGGAGTTGCCGGGGAGCAGTTCTTC
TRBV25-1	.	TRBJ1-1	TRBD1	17	CASSESPRQGVATEAFF	TGTGCCAGCAGTGAATCCCCCCGACAGGGGGTGGCCACTGAAGCTTTCTTT
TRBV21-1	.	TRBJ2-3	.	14	CASSKLGHTDTQYF	TGTGCCAGCAGCAAACTGGGCCACACAGATACGCAGTATTTT
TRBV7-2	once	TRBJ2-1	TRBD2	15	CASSTGLAGVNEQFF	TGTGCCAGCAGCACGGGACTAGCGGGGGTCAATGAGCAGTTCTTC
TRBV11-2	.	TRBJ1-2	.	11	CASSWGEGYTF	TGTGCCAGCAGCTGGGGGGAGGGCTACACCTTC
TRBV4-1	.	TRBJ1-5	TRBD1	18	CASSQEVRQGSRNQPQHF	TGCGCCAGCAGCCAAGAAGTGAGACAGGGGTCGAGAAATCAGCCCCAGCATTTT
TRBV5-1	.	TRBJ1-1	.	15	CASSLNRVGGTEAFF	TGCGCCAGCAGCTTAAACAGGGTTGGGGGCACTGAAGCTTTCTTT
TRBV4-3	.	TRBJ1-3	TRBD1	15	CASSHLGQSGNTIYF	TGCGCCAGCAGCCACCTGGGACAGTCTGGAAACACCATATATTTT
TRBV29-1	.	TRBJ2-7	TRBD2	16	CSVQGLAGDTFYEQYF	TGCAGCGTCCAGGGGTTAGCGGGAGACACCTTCTACGAGCAGTACTTC
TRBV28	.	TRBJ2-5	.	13	CASSLSILKTQYF	TGTGCCAGCAGTTTATCCATACTAAAGACCCAGTACTTC
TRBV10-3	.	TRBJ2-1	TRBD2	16	CATLGEELAGDNEQFF	TGTGCCACTCTCGGCGAAGAACTAGCGGGAGACAATGAGCAGTTCTTC
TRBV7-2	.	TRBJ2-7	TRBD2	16	CASSLAGLAGTYEQYF	TGTGCCAGCAGCTTGGCGGGACTAGCGGGAACCTACGAGCAGTACTTC
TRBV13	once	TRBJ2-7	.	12	CASSSGTYEQYF	TGTGCCAGCAGCTCCGGGACTTACGAGCAGTACTTC
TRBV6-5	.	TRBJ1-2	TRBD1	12	CASSRTGFGYTF	TGTGCCAGCAGCAGGACAGGGTTTGGCTACACCTTC
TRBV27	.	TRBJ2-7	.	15	CASSLTNSGRYEQYF	TGTGCCAGCAGTCTCACCAACAGCGGGCGTTACGAGCAGTACTTC
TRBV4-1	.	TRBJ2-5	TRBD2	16	CASSQGSGRESETQYF	TGCGCCAGCAGCCAGGGTAGCGGGAGGGAGTCGGAGACCCAGTACTTC
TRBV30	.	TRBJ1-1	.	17	CAWRLKHGTSGRTEAFF	TGTGCCTGGAGGCTAAAACATGGGACCAGTGGGAGGACTGAAGCTTTCTTT